The 23 T cell receptor beta chains in this list originate from one sample, sequenced in a study of cytotoxic CD8 clonotypes in ibrutinib-treated CLL. This table comes from immunoSEQ multiplex PCR, and its TCRdb copy is limited to in-frame clones, with some not included. The sample carries hundreds of thousands of clones, 70% recorded once. The specimen was PBMCs, collected after 24 months of ibrutinib treatment. The source is a human donor with chronic lymphocytic leukemia.

The V gene is TRBV29-1, the J gene TRBJ2-5; 7 nucleotides agree with TRBD1. CDR3 size: 14 residues. Trimming took 4 bases from V and 3 from J; bases not matched to a gene: 8. Germline V gene data show CDR1 as SQVTM and CDR2 as ANQGSEA. CDR3 DNA: TGCAGCGTTGGAGGGGGACAGACCGAAGAGACCCAGTACTTC. Encoded protein: CSVGGGQTEETQYF.

V is TRBV30 and J is TRBJ2-5; maybe TRBD1 (5 bases). Germline V gives CDR1 GTSNPN, CDR2 SVGIG (reference sequence). Trimming removed 2 bases from V and 7 bases from J, with 17 bases in between. CDR3 length equals 14 residues. CDR3 DNA: TGTGCCTGGAGTCCGACAGCGATCTGGAGGACCCAGTACTTC. As protein: CAWSPTAIWRTQYF.

The V call is TRBV9, the J call TRBJ1-1; D perhaps matches TRBD1 (6 bases). This CDR3 is built from 13 residues. V lost 2 bases and J 10 bases, leaving 15 bases between the germline ends. Germline assignment: CDR1 SGDLS and CDR2 YYNGEE. CDR3 DNA: TGTGCCAGCAGCGTCGCACAGGGTGGCCGAGCTTTCTTT. Translation: CASSVAQGGRAFF.

This chain connects TRBV18 to TRBJ1-1; D is possibly TRBD1 (6 bases). Between the trimmed V and J ends, which lost 8 bases and 3 bases, there was a span of 16 bases. In germline, CDR1 is KGHSH, CDR2 LQKENI. The length of the CDR3 is 14 residues. The CDR3, as DNA: TGTGCCAGCAGAACAACAGGGAAGGACACTGAAGCTTTCTTT. It specifies CASRTTGKDTEAFF.

This chain links TRBV29-1 with TRBJ1-1; no reliable D call. CDR3 size: 11 residues. Between the trimmed V and J ends, which lost 4 bases and 7 bases, there was a span of 10 bases. Germline-derived CDR1 and CDR2 are SQVTM and ANQGSEA. CDR3 in DNA: TGCAGCGTTGTGGGCCTGATTGAAGCTTTCTTT. Amino acids: CSVVGLIEAFF.

V gene TRBV18 combines with J gene TRBJ1-5; unclear D gene. Germline values: CDR1 KGHSH, CDR2 LQKENI. The CDR3 extends over 14 amino acids. Between the trimmed V and J ends, which lost 3 bases and 5 bases, there was a span of 11 bases. CDR3 in amino acids: CASSPGGGDQPQHF. CDR3 bases: TGTGCCAGCTCACCTGGTGGCGGAGATCAGCCCCAGCATTTT.

A single count supports this clone. The chain uses TRBV19 and TRBJ2-1; D tentatively reads TRBD1 or TRBD2 (6 bases each). Looked up from germline, CDR1 is LNHDA and CDR2 is SQIVND (reference sequence). Trimming took 0 bases from V and 5 from J, leaving 8 bases between them. The CDR3 totals 14 residues. The CDR3 DNA reads as TGTGCCAGTAGTATAGACCGGGGGCACAATGAGCAGTTCTTC. This sequence encodes CASSIDRGHNEQFF. The whole variable domain, filled in from reference TRBV19 and TRBJ2-1, reads DGGITQSPKYLFRKEGQNVTLSCEQNLNHDAMYWYRQDPGQGLRLIYYSQIVNDFQKGDIAEGYSVSREKKESFPLTVTSAQKNPTAFYLCASSIDRGHNEQFFGPGTRLTVL.

This clone was counted between two and nine times. This chain uses TRBV6-1 with TRBJ2-7; 8 bases are shared with TRBD1. The CDR3 has 15 residues. The germline V gene encodes CDR1 MNHNS and CDR2 SASEGT. V lost 0 bases to trimming and J lost 2 bases; unmatched junction nucleotides: 3. As DNA, the CDR3 is TGTGCCAGCAGTGAAGCGGACAGGGACCCCTACGAGCAGTACTTC. Translated: CASSEADRDPYEQYF.

This clone was seen only a few times. This chain connects TRBV28 to TRBJ2-3, with D possibly called TRBD1 or TRBD2 (6 bases each). The CDR3 sequence is 16 residues long. V was trimmed by 7 bases and J by 1 base, leaving 18 bases between them. Germline loops: CDR1 MDHEN, CDR2 SYDVKM. CDR3 amino acids: CASTLGRTAGTDTQYF. The CDR3 DNA sequence: TGTGCCAGCACCCTAGGGAGGACAGCTGGCACAGATACGCAGTATTTT.

V is TRBV21-1 and J is TRBJ2-7; the table's D gene call, TRBD2, was not cross checked with the DNA. TRBV21-1 has pseudogene status. The CDR3 is made up of 13 amino acids. As DNA, the CDR3 is TGTGCCAGCAGCAAGGCCCTAGGCAACGAGCAGTACTTC. Protein: CASSKALGNEQYF.

The CDR3 DNA is TGTGCCAGCAGACTGGACAGGGGGCCGTTAAGCAATCAGCCCCAGCATTTT. It encodes CASRLDRGPLSNQPQHF. This chain connects TRBV27 to TRBJ1-5; TRBD1 aligns across 11 bases. Trimming at V came to 6 bases and at J to 1 base, leaving 8 bases not matched to a gene. CDR1 is MNHEY, CDR2 SMNVEV, per germline (reference sequence). CDR3 length equals 17 residues.

This clone has a handful of counts. The rearrangement uses TRBV6-6 and TRBJ2-1, with TRBD1 as a possible D gene (6 bases). This CDR3 comprises 16 residues. Germline values: CDR1 MNHNY, CDR2 SVGAGI (reference sequence). With 0 bases removed from V and 6 bases from J, the gap between germline ends came to 15 bases. The chain's CDR3 is CASSYSSRGDTNEQFF. In DNA, the CDR3 is TGTGCCAGCAGTTACTCGAGCAGGGGTGATACCAATGAGCAGTTCTTC.

The J gene is TRBJ2-3, the V gene TRBV10-1, with 9 bases identical to TRBD2. The CDR3 is 16 amino acids. The V gene end was trimmed by 0 bases and the J gene end by 0 bases; junction bases not matched to a gene: 1. Germline V gene lookup returns CDR1 WNHNN and CDR2 SYGVQD (reference sequence). This chain's CDR3 is CASSESTSGSTDTQYF. The CDR3 DNA follows: TGCGCCAGCAGTGAGTCAACTAGCGGGAGCACAGATACGCAGTATTTT.

This clone was counted ten times or more. The chain is built from TRBV2 and TRBJ1-5; D possibly corresponds to TRBD1 (5 bases). V lost 6 bases and J 7 bases, leaving 16 bases between the germline ends. Germline V gives CDR1 SNHLY, CDR2 FYNNEI. The CDR3 sequence is 14 residues long. This chain's CDR3 is CASSQNVGDQPQHF. The CDR3 nucleotides are TGTGCCAGCAGCCAAAATGTTGGGGACCAGCCCCAGCATTTT.

V gene TRBV2 combines with J gene TRBJ1-1; TRBD1 aligns across 7 bases. CDR3 length equals 14 residues. V dropped 6 bases and J dropped 4; count of bases not matched to a gene: 8. The germline gives CDR1 SNHLY, CDR2 FYNNEI. CDR3: CASSQDRAGTEAFF. The CDR3 nucleotides read TGTGCCAGCAGCCAAGACAGGGCTGGCACTGAAGCTTTCTTT.

The V and J genes are TRBV7-3 and TRBJ2-7; weak D call: TRBD2 (6 bases). V was trimmed by 5 bases and J by 5 bases, leaving 16 bases between them. Germline CDR1 SGHTA, CDR2 FQGTGA. The CDR3 contains 14 residues. CDR3 residues: CASSPTTTGDEQYF. CDR3 DNA: TGTGCCAGCAGCCCGACGACGACGGGGGACGAGCAGTACTTC.

V gene TRBV30 combines with J gene TRBJ2-1; unclear D gene. From germline, CDR1 is GTSNPN and CDR2 SVGIG (reference sequence). Deletions cut 1 base from V and 6 bases from J, with 7 bases between. The CDR3 is 12 residues long. The CDR3 bases are TGTGCCTGGAGTGAATTGGGCAATGAGCAGTTCTTC. Protein product: CAWSELGNEQFF.

This clone was recorded only once. The chain has TRBV2 and TRBJ1-1; 7 bases are shared with TRBD1. The germline CDR1 and CDR2 sequences are SNHLY and FYNNEI. The V and J ends lost 5 bases and 4 bases, in that order; junction bases with no gene match: 7. The CDR3 loop spans 14 amino acids. CDR3 sequence (DNA): TGTGCCAGCAGTCCCCGGCAGGGGGGCACTGAAGCTTTCTTT. This gives the protein CASSPRQGGTEAFF.

This clone turned up a few times. This rearrangement joins TRBV4-3 to TRBJ1-2; D gene ambiguous. Germline loops: CDR1 LGHNA, CDR2 YSLEER. This CDR3 has 14 amino acids. V gave up 0 bases and J gave up 0 bases, with 5 bases separating them. CDR3 region: CASSQDRPNYGYTF. CDR3 in DNA: TGCGCCAGCAGCCAAGACCGTCCTAACTATGGCTACACCTTC.

CDR3 sequence (DNA): TGTGCCAGCAGTGACCCGGGCGGGGGACGCTACCTTGGTGGCTACACCTTC. This gives the protein CASSDPGGGRYLGGYTF. This chain uses TRBV25-1 with TRBJ1-2; D is perhaps TRBD1 (5 bases). CDR1 and CDR2 from the germline V gene are MGHDK and SYGVNS. Trimming took off 3 bases at V and 7 bases at J, with 24 bases between the two ends. The CDR3 runs 17 residues.

The chain uses TRBV5-6 and TRBJ1-5; D is unclear. Germline CDR1 reads SGHDT; CDR2 reads YYEEEE. The CDR3 has 12 amino acids. The V and J ends lost 4 bases and 9 bases respectively, with 11 bases between them. In nucleotides, the CDR3 is TGTGCCAGCAGCGCCCGGTCGGGGCCCCAGCATTTT. It is translated as CASSARSGPQHF.

The chain combines TRBV12-5 with TRBJ2-1; D not certain. Trimming shortened V by 4 bases and J by 1 base, and 14 bases separated the two germline ends. Germline CDR1 is LGHNT and CDR2 is FRNRAP. CDR3 size: 16 residues. The CDR3 nucleotides are TGTGCTAGTGGTTCCGCCCCCGGGCCTTCCTACAATGAGCAGTTCTTC. This gives the protein CASGSAPGPSYNEQFF.

The rearrangement links TRBV4-2 to TRBJ2-7; 9 bases agree with TRBD1. Germline lookup yields CDR1 LGHNA and CDR2 YNFKEQ. V lost 3 bases to trimming and J lost 4 bases; unmatched junction nucleotides: 1. The CDR3 covers 13 residues. For the CDR3, the DNA is TGTGCCAGCAGCCAGACAGGGGGATACGAGCAGTACTTC. Its protein product is CASSQTGGYEQYF.